This is a list of T cell receptor beta chains from one sample in a study of identical twins. Via MiXCR, TCRdb re-called the 5' RACE reads, giving one row per CDR3 protein. In the table there are 540,000 or so distinct CDR3 sequences, more than 20% of which are singletons. This sample was shared with a second study, whose subject was yellow fever vaccine responses in identical twins.

The specimen was CD4+ T cells sorted from blood. These receptors were taken from a woman under 30 in good health. CDR3s include the opening cysteine and the closing phenylalanine or tryptophan. The D gene is left open where the match is weak. Expanded clones are given a class, and other clones once, few, many or no size at all.

size,D,J,V,CDR3,DNA
few,TRBD2,TRBJ2-7,TRBV20-1,CSAGTSFEQYF,TGCAGTGCTGGGACTAGCTTCGAGCAGTACTTC
few,-,TRBJ2-5,TRBV29-1,CSVEEGNIQETQYF,TGCAGCGTTGAAGAAGGGAACATACAAGAGACCCAGTACTTC
-,TRBD2,TRBJ2-6,TRBV11-2,CASSTGTSGSGANVLTF,TGTGCCAGCAGCACTGGGACTAGCGGCTCTGGGGCCAACGTCCTGACTTTC
-,TRBD2,TRBJ2-1,TRBV20-1,CSAKGLAGTYNEQFF,TGCAGTGCTAAAGGACTAGCGGGGACCTACAATGAGCAGTTCTTC
few,TRBD2,TRBJ2-3,TRBV27,CASSPRERTDTQYF,TGTGCCAGCAGCCCGCGGGAGCGCACAGATACGCAGTATTTT
-,-,TRBJ2-2,TRBV7-2,CASSRNREPGELFF,TGTGCCAGCAGCCGAAACAGGGAACCCGGGGAGCTGTTTTTT
-,TRBD1,TRBJ1-2,TRBV6-5,CASSSGGGVYGYTF,TGTGCCAGCAGTTCAGGGGGCGGTGTCTATGGCTACACCTTC
few,TRBD2,TRBJ2-3,TRBV12-3/TRBV12-4,CASSLGTSTSVTDTQYF,TGTGCCAGCAGTTTAGGGACTAGCACCTCTGTCACAGATACGCAGTATTTT
-,-,TRBJ2-2,TRBV14,CASSQDRTGELFF,TGTGCCAGCAGCCAAGACAGGACCGGGGAGCTGTTTTTT
once,-,TRBJ2-7,TRBV5-1,CASSGLSYEQYF,TGCGCCAGCAGCGGACTCTCCTACGAGCAGTACTTC
-,-,TRBJ2-1,TRBV6-5,CASSYSTRKKSSYNEQFF,TGTGCCAGCAGTTACTCGACTCGGAAGAAGAGCTCCTACAATGAGCAGTTCTTC
-,TRBD1,TRBJ1-5,TRBV2,CASSIQGNNQPQHF,TGTGCCAGCAGTATACAGGGGAACAATCAGCCCCAGCATTTT
few,-,TRBJ2-3,TRBV5-1,CASSWDLPTDTQYF,TGCGCCAGCAGCTGGGACCTACCCACAGATACGCAGTATTTT
-,TRBD2,TRBJ2-3,TRBV7-9,CASSLVRLADQDTQYF,TGTGCCAGCAGCTTAGTTCGTCTAGCGGACCAAGATACGCAGTATTTT
once,TRBD2,TRBJ2-7,TRBV10-2,CASKTSGRVAGYEQYF,TGCGCCAGCAAGACTAGCGGGAGAGTGGCTGGGTACGAGCAGTACTTC
-,-,TRBJ1-1,TRBV10-2,CASSESGPNTEAFF,TGCGCCAGCAGTGAATCGGGTCCGAACACTGAAGCTTTCTTT
few,TRBD2,TRBJ2-7,TRBV11-3,CASSLRLTSGSYEQYF,TGTGCCAGCAGCTTGAGACTTACTAGCGGTTCCTACGAGCAGTACTTC
few,TRBD1,TRBJ2-3,TRBV10-3,CAISESMGRGSSDTQYF,TGTGCCATCAGTGAGTCGATGGGCAGGGGGAGTTCAGATACGCAGTATTTT
few,TRBD2,TRBJ2-3,TRBV27,CASSPINGGAGWRVDTQYF,TGTGCCAGCAGTCCCATTAACGGGGGGGCCGGTTGGCGTGTAGATACGCAGTATTTT
few,-,TRBJ2-3,TRBV7-9,CASSLGDVYF,TGTGCCAGCAGCTTAGGGGACGTATATTTT
-,-,TRBJ1-6,TRBV20-1,CSARQFYLDNSPLHF,TGCAGTGCTAGACAGTTTTATCTGGATAATTCACCCCTCCACTTT
few,TRBD2,TRBJ2-1,TRBV5-1,CASSLAAIAGGPTYNEQFF,TGCGCCAGCAGCTTGGCCGCGATAGCGGGGGGCCCAACATACAATGAGCAGTTCTTC
-,-,TRBJ2-6,TRBV9,CASSPRPGLDSGANVLTF,TGTGCCAGCAGCCCTCGACCGGGCCTTGACTCTGGGGCCAACGTCCTGACTTTC
-,TRBD2,TRBJ2-3,TRBV5-1,CASSPQTSGSTDTQYF,TGCGCCAGCAGCCCTCAGACTAGCGGGAGCACAGATACGCAGTATTTT
few,-,TRBJ2-5,TRBV6-4,CASSGALGETQYF,TGTGCCAGCAGTGGAGCTTTAGGAGAGACCCAGTACTTC
few,-,TRBJ1-1,TRBV12-3/TRBV12-4,CASGTPRTEAFF,TGTGCCAGTGGCACCCCTCGGACTGAAGCTTTCTTT
few,-,TRBJ2-3,TRBV27,CASSTNRDTSTDTQYF,TGTGCCAGCAGCACCAACCGGGACACCAGCACAGATACGCAGTATTTT
few,TRBD2,TRBJ2-2,TRBV9,CASSVAPAGAYTGELFF,TGTGCCAGCAGCGTAGCCCCAGCGGGGGCCTACACCGGGGAGCTGTTTTTT
few,-,TRBJ2-2,TRBV7-2,CASRTSLASYTGELFF,TGTGCCAGCAGAACCAGCCTAGCGAGCTACACCGGGGAGCTGTTTTTT
-,-,TRBJ2-5,TRBV29-1,CSVEETEETQYF,TGCAGCGTTGAAGAAACGGAAGAGACCCAGTACTTC
once,-,TRBJ2-5,TRBV27,CASSFAAEETQYF,TGTGCCAGCAGTTTCGCCGCGGAAGAGACCCAGTACTTC
-,-,TRBJ2-7,TRBV27,CASSSWDAGDSTVQYF,TGTGCCAGCAGTTCCTGGGACGCCGGAGACTCTACGGTGCAGTACTTC
many,TRBD2,TRBJ2-1,TRBV12-3/TRBV12-4,CASTLGREEQFF,TGTGCCAGCACCTTGGGGCGGGAGGAGCAGTTCTTC
many,TRBD1,TRBJ2-5,TRBV12-3/TRBV12-4,CASSSGQPYQETQYF,TGTGCCAGCAGTTCGGGACAGCCGTACCAAGAGACCCAGTACTTC
-,TRBD1,TRBJ1-5,TRBV28,CASSTGQGLSNQPQHF,TGTGCCAGCAGTACCGGACAGGGGCTTAGCAATCAGCCCCAGCATTTT
-,-,TRBJ2-7,TRBV12-3/TRBV12-4,CASSFVPYEQYF,TGTGCCAGCAGTTTCGTACCCTACGAGCAGTACTTC
few,TRBD1,TRBJ2-5,TRBV7-2,CASSLSGGAGQETQYF,TGTGCCAGCAGCTTATCAGGGGGCGCTGGCCAAGAGACCCAGTACTTC
-,-,TRBJ1-5,TRBV10-2,CASSESSGHNQPQHF,TGCGCCAGCAGTGAGTCTTCCGGGCACAATCAGCCCCAGCATTTT
few,-,TRBJ1-5,TRBV12-3/TRBV12-4,CASSLQASWGNQPQHF,TGTGCCAGCAGCCTACAAGCCAGTTGGGGCAATCAGCCCCAGCATTTT
few,TRBD1,TRBJ2-7,TRBV5-1,CASSVMGQGSNEQYF,TGCGCCAGCAGCGTGATGGGACAGGGGTCCAACGAGCAGTACTTC
-,TRBD1,TRBJ2-3,TRBV5-1,CASSHRDRSTDTQYF,TGCGCCAGCAGCCACCGGGACAGGAGTACAGATACGCAGTATTTT
many,TRBD1,TRBJ2-7,TRBV2,CASRTGQGSYEQYF,TGTGCCAGCAGGACGGGACAGGGCTCCTACGAGCAGTACTTC
-,-,TRBJ2-1,TRBV5-1,CASSLGVGGKSGNEQFF,TGCGCCAGCAGCTTGGGGGTCGGGGGAAAGTCTGGCAATGAGCAGTTCTTC
-,-,TRBJ2-1,TRBV25-1,CASSEWEGGEQFF,TGTGCCAGCAGTGAATGGGAAGGCGGTGAGCAGTTCTTC
once,-,TRBJ2-2,TRBV20-1,CSASGSGATGELFF,TGCAGTGCTAGTGGTAGCGGTGCCACCGGGGAGCTGTTTTTT
few,TRBD2,TRBJ2-1,TRBV18,CASSPVAGDEQFF,TGTGCCAGCTCACCGGTGGCGGGAGACGAGCAGTTCTTC
-,TRBD1,TRBJ2-7,TRBV12-3/TRBV12-4,CASSDSGTGKGEQYF,TGTGCCAGCAGCGACTCCGGGACAGGGAAAGGCGAGCAGTACTTC
few,TRBD2,TRBJ2-3,TRBV5-1,CASSLEGGLAGRSSTDTQYF,TGCGCCAGCAGCTTGGAAGGAGGACTAGCGGGACGAAGTAGCACAGATACGCAGTATTTT
-,TRBD2,TRBJ2-2,TRBV6-5,CASSSLLGLAGPTGELFF,TGTGCCAGCAGTTCCCTACTAGGACTAGCGGGACCCACCGGGGAGCTGTTTTTT
-,TRBD2,TRBJ2-3,TRBV20-1,CSARDSRLAASTDTQYF,TGCAGTGCTAGAGACTCCCGACTAGCGGCTAGCACAGATACGCAGTATTTT
-,TRBD2,TRBJ2-5,TRBV7-2,CASSSSGGAWIKTQYF,TGTGCCAGCAGTTCCAGCGGGGGGGCCTGGATAAAGACCCAGTACTTC
-,-,TRBJ2-2,TRBV5-1,CASSRDLGNTGELFF,TGCGCCAGCAGCCGGGACTTAGGGAACACCGGGGAGCTGTTTTTT
few,-,TRBJ2-1,TRBV4-2,CASSQDQGYNEQFF,TGTGCCAGCAGCCAAGATCAGGGCTACAATGAGCAGTTCTTC